The entry below gives a single T cell receptor beta chain sequence along with its context. What it recognizes is unknown. These data come from a study of Ad26.COV2.S vaccination and SARS-CoV-2 variants. Germline CDR1 is SGHNT and CDR2 is YYREEE (reference sequence). V dropped 3 bases and J dropped 7; count of bases not matched to a gene: 6. This CDR3 has 15 amino acids. Study-level findings and limits: There was a possibility that the TCR breadth and depth analyses underestimated total T cell responses.

Produced via immunoSEQ multiplex PCR; TCRdb's table is partial and in-frame only. In the table there are about 470,000 clones, about 92% of which are singletons. Stated treatment: about 20 received Ad26.COV2.S at low or high dose, single or two shots; about 5 received placebo; per-sample allocation not given. Sampling took place 63 days after the first vaccine or placebo injection. The shot given was an Ad26 vector that makes Wuhan-strain SARS-CoV-2 spike. The chain recombines TRBV5-4 with TRBJ2-7; 14 nucleotides agree with TRBD2. The sequence was obtained from a person aged 18-60 years who received the Ad26.COV2.S COVID-19 vaccine or a placebo. The sequenced sample was peripheral blood, obtained in a trial of Ad26.COV2.S vaccine versus placebo. CDR3: CASSWGLAGVWEQYF. The CDR3 DNA is TGTGCCAGCAGCTGGGGACTAGCGGGAGTCTGGGAGCAGTACTTC.